This TCR beta chain was identified in a study of technical replicates of blood from several donors. The CDR3 loop spans 18 amino acids. Germline values: CDR1 MDHEN, CDR2 SYDVKM. Trimming took 1 base from V and 0 from J; bases not matched to a gene: 6. The sample holds one count of this clone. TCRdb's table, derived via immunoSEQ multiplex PCR, lists solely in-frame clones and lacks some. The sample has 85,000 to 100,000 clones, about 95% seen once. The chain links TRBV28 to TRBJ2-6, with 7 bases that match TRBD1. This TCR derives from a human donor in good health. Material for sequencing was T cells isolated from PBMCs. CDR3 in DNA: TGTGCCAGCAGTTTATTACAGGGGAAGGGCTCTGGGGCCAACGTCCTGACTTTC. Protein: CASSLLQGKGSGANVLTF.